This T cell receptor (beta chain) was retrieved from a study of metastatic and nonmetastatic thyroid tumors. This CDR3 has 15 residues. Trimming took 0 bases from V and 4 from J, leaving 12 bases between them. Per the germline V gene, CDR1 is MNHNS and CDR2 is SASEGT. Thyroid surgery took place with no prior treatment in any patient. TCRdb re-called the PCR reads via MiXCR. This sample has around 65,000 clones, with around 14% found just once. This clone has a count of ten or more. Material: blood. The source of this sequence is a male donor with papillary thyroid cancer or a benign thyroid nodule (not recorded which). Some clones in this sample may be carry-over from other donors' samples. The chain uses TRBV6-1 and TRBJ1-2; unclear D gene. The CDR3 sequence: CASSEAQHLRYGYTF. CDR3 DNA sequence: TGTGCCAGCAGTGAAGCACAGCACCTCCGCTATGGCTACACCTTC.